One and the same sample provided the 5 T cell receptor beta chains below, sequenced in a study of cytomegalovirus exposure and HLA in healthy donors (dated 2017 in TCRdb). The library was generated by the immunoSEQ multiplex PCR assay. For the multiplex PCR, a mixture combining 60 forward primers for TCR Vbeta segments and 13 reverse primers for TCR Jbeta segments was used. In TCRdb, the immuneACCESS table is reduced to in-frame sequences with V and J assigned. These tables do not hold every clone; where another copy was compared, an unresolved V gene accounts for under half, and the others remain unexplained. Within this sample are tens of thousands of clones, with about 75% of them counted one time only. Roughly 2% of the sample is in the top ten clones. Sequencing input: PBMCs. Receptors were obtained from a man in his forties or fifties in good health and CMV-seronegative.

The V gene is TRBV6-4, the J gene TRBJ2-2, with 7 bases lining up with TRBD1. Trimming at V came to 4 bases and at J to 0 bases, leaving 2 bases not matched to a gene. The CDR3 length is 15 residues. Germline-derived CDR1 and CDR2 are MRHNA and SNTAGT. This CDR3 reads CASSAGTANTGELFF. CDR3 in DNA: TGTGCCAGCAGTGCAGGGACAGCGAACACCGGGGAGCTGTTTTTT.

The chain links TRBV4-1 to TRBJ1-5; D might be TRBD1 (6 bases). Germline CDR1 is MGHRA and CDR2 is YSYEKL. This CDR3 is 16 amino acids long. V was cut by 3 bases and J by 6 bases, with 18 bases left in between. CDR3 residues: CASSQTETGFGQPQHF. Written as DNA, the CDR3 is TGCGCCAGCAGCCAGACCGAAACAGGGTTCGGTCAGCCCCAGCATTTT.

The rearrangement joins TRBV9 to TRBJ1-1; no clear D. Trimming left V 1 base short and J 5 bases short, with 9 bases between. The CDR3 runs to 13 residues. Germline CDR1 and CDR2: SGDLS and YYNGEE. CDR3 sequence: CASSVWVGTEAFF. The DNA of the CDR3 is TGTGCCAGCAGCGTATGGGTCGGGACTGAAGCTTTCTTT.

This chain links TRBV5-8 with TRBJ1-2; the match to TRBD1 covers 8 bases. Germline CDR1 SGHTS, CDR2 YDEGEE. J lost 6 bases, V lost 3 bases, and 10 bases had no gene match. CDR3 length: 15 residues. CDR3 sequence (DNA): TGTGCCAGCAGCTCCTTAGGACAGGGTCTGAATGGCTACACCTTC. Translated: CASSSLGQGLNGYTF.

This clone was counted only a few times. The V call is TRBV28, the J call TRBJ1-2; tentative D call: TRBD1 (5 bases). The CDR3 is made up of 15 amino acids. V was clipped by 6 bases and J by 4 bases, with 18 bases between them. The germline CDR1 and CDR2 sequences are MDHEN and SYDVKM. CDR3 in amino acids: CASRAGVPLSYGYTF. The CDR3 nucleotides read TGTGCCAGCAGGGCGGGGGTCCCGCTCTCCTATGGCTACACCTTC.